This T cell receptor beta chain was sequenced in a study of blood T cells in healthy people across ages. A second PCR of roughly 7 to 11 cycles used a sample-barcoded 5' primer and a J-beta primer mix. TCRdb re-called the 5' RACE reads with MiXCR, one entry per CDR3 protein. The table lists about 830,000 distinct CDR3 sequences, approximately 59% of them singletons. Study outcomes and limitations: Naive T cell percentage strongly correlated with TCR beta diversity.

V lost 2 bases, J lost 4 bases, and 7 bases stayed unmatched. The CDR3 spans 15 residues. Germline CDR1 reads DFQATT; CDR2 reads SNEGSKA (reference sequence). Remarks on this clonotype: Its target is unknown.

Donors gave 8 to 10 milliliters of peripheral blood apiece. The specimen sequenced was blood. The V gene is TRBV20-1, the J gene TRBJ1-2; 10 bases agree with TRBD1. The source of this sequence is a man aged 30-40 years in good health. The CDR3 DNA follows: TGCAGTGCTAGACCCCGACAGGGGGCTAGCTATGGCTACACCTTC. As protein: CSARPRQGASYGYTF.